The rows below give T cell receptor beta chains drawn from one sample of a study of blood T cell repertoires in COVID-19. Only in-frame clones appear in the TCRdb table, and some are missing; sequencing was by immunoSEQ multiplex PCR. Among about 60,000 clones listed, approximately 84% were seen once. Sequencing input: peripheral blood. The source is a man between 60 and 75 years old with acute or convalescent COVID-19. Both conserved end residues are part of each CDR3. Clone size is stated in some rows and not others, as once, few, many or a class when expanded.

>TRBV6-6|-
CASSPPGWWTGGHTEAFF
>TRBV11-2|few
CASSLGSASSGNTIYF
>TRBV12-5|-
CASSFLRAPGELFF
>TRBV5-1|once
CASSRIGTGVDTQYF
>TRBV2|once
CASSEAQGAREQYF
>TRBV2|-
CASTGQGLNEQFF
>TRBV11-3|-
CASSFSQGTEAFF
>TRBV2|-
CASSFTGSNQPQHF
>TRBV29-1|-
CSVEDSFIETQYF
>TRBV12-3/TRBV12-4|-
CATRRGAHEQFF
>TRBV19|-
CASSIGQGLNKGELFF
>TRBV29-1|once
CSVVGTSGGSEQYF
>TRBV12-5|few
CASGSGTGDQPQHF
>TRBV19|-
CASSPRDRGFGQFF
>TRBV21-1|-
CASSKRRGTHRVEPTDTQYF
>TRBV7-9|once
CASSFIAGQVNEQFF
>TRBV24-1|-
CATSGTGGAGGGYTF
>TRBV5-1|-
CASSPGTARPYEQYF
>TRBV6-5|-
CASSYSLRTGGYTF
>TRBV12-3/TRBV12-4|-
CAIFPREVEAFF
>TRBV4-1|-
CASSQIPGARESPLHF
>TRBV7-6|-
CASSWGQGEVETQYF
>TRBV5-4|-
CASSAGTGTNTGELFF
>TRBV24-1|once
CATSGQGKDNYGYTF
>TRBV29-1|-
CSAQEGTNEKLFF
>TRBV10-3|-
CAISESPGGGVSYNEQFF
>TRBV4-2|-
CASSQEYGGSYEQYF
>TRBV4-2|-
CASSPVGLGPPPEQYF
>TRBV6-6|once
CASSYPGTSNNEQFF
>TRBV27|-
CASSGQGGYEQYF
>TRBV27|once
CATRTGLGSPLHF